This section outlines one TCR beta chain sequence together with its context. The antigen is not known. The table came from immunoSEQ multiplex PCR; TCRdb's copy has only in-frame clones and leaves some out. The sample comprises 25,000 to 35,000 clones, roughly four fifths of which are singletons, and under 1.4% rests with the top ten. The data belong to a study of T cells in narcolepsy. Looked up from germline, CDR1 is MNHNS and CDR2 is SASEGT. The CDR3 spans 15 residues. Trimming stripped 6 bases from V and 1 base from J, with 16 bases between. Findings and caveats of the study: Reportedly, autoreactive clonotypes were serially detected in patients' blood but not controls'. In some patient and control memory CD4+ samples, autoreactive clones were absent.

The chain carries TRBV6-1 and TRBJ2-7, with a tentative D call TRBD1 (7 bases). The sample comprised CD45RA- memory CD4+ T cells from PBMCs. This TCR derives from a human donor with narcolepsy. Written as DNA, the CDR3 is TGTGCCAGCAGATTACAGGGGACTTTATCCTACGAGCAGTACTTC. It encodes CASRLQGTLSYEQYF.